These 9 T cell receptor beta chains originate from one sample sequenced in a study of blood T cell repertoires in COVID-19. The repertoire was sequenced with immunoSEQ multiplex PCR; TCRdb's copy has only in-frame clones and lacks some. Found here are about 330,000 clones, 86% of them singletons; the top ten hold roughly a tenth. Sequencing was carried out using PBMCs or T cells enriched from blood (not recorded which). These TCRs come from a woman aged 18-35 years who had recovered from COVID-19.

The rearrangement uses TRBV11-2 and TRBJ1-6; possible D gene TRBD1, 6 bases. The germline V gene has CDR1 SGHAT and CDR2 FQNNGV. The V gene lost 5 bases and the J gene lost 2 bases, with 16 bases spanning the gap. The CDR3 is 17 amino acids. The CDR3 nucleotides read TGTGCCAGCAGCCTCGACAAGGGGGTCCCCTATAATTCACCCCTCCACTTT. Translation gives CASSLDKGVPYNSPLHF.

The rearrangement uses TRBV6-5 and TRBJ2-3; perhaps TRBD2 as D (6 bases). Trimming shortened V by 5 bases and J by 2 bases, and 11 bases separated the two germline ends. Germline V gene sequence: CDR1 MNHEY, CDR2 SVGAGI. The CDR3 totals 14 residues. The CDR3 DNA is TGTGCCAGCAGTCCCTCGGGACTCACAGATACGCAGTATTTT. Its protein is CASSPSGLTDTQYF.

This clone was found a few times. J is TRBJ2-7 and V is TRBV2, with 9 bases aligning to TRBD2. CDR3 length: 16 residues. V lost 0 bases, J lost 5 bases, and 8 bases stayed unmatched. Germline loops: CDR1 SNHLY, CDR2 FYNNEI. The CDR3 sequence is CASSEAWLAGLDEQYF. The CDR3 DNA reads TGTGCCAGCAGTGAAGCGTGGCTAGCGGGACTCGACGAGCAGTACTTC.

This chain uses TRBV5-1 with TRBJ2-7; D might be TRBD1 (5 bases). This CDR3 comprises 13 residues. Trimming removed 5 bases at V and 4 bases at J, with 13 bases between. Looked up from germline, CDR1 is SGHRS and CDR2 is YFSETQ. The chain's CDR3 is CASRGATFYEQYF. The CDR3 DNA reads TGCGCCAGCAGAGGGGCTACGTTTTACGAGCAGTACTTC.

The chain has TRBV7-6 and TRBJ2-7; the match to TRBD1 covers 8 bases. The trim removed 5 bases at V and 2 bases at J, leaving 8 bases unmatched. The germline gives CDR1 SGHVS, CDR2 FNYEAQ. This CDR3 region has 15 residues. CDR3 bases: TGTGCCAGCAGCCCTTCCCGGGACAGGCCCTACGAGCAGTACTTC. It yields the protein CASSPSRDRPYEQYF.

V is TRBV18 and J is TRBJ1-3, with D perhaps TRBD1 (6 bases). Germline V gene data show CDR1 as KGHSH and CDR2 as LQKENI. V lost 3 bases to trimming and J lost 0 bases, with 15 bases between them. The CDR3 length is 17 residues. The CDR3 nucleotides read TGTGCCAGCTCACCCGACGCGGGGGCCCGCTCTGGAAACACCATATATTTT. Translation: CASSPDAGARSGNTIYF. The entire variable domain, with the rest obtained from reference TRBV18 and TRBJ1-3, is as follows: NAGVMQNPRHLVRRRGQEARLRCSPMKGHSHVYWYRQLPEEGLKFMVYLQKENIIDESGMPKERFSAEFPKEGPSILRIQQVVRGDSAAYFCASSPDAGARSGNTIYFGEGSWLTVV.

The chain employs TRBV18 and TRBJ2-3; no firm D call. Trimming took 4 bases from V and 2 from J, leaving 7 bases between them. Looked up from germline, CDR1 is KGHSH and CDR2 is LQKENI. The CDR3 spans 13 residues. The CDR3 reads CASSRSDTDTQYF. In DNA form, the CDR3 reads TGTGCCAGCTCACGATCAGACACAGATACGCAGTATTTT.

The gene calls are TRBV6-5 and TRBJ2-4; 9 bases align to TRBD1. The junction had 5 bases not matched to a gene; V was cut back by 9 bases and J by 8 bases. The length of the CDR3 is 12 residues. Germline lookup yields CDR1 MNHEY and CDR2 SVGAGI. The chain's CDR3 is CARLDRGDIQYF. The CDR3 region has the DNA TGTGCCAGACTCGACAGGGGGGACATTCAGTACTTC.

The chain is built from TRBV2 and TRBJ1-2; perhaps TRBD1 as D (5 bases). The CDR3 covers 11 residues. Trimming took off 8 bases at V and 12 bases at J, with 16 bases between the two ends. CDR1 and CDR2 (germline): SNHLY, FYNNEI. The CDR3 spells CASGNRIGDTF. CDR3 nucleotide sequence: TGTGCCAGCGGGAACAGGATCGGAGACACCTTC.